This TCR beta chain was observed in a study of graft-versus-host responses after intestinal transplantation. Here immunoSEQ multiplex PCR was the method, and the copy in TCRdb shows in-frame clones only, minus some. The sample shows approximately 20,000 clones, roughly 86% of them seen only once. Sequences were derived from PBMCs, sampled roughly 32 weeks after intestinal transplant. The receptor's source is a human patient who received an intestinal transplant, so some T cells may come from the graft donor.

The CDR3 protein is CASSASGGDTQYF. For the CDR3, the DNA is TGTGCCAGCAGCGCGAGCGGGGGAGATACGCAGTATTTT. J is TRBJ2-3 and V is TRBV9, with TRBD2 matching 8 bases. Losses at the gene ends were 3 bases for V and 5 bases for J; bases not matched to a gene: 2. Germline values: CDR1 SGDLS, CDR2 YYNGEE. The CDR3 is 13 residues long. Based on the CDR3 plus reference TRBV9 and TRBJ2-3, the full variable domain is DSGVTQTPKHLITATGQRVTLRCSPRSGDLSVYWYQQSLDQGLQFLIQYYNGEERAKGNILERFSAQQFPDLHSELNLSSLELGDSALYFCASSASGGDTQYFGPGTRLTVL.